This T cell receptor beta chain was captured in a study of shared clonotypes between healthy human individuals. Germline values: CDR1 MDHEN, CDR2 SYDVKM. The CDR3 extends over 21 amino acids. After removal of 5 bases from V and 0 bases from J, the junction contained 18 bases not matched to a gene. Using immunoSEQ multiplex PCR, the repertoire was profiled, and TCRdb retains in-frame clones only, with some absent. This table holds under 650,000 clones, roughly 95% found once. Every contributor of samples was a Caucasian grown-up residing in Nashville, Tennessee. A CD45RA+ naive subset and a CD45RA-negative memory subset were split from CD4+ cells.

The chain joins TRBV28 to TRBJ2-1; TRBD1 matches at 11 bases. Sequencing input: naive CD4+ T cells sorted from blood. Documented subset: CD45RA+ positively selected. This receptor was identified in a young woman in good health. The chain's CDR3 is CASSRGQGVWGRSISYNEQFF. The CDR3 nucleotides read TGTGCCAGCAGTCGGGGACAGGGGGTTTGGGGGCGCTCGATCTCCTACAATGAGCAGTTCTTC.